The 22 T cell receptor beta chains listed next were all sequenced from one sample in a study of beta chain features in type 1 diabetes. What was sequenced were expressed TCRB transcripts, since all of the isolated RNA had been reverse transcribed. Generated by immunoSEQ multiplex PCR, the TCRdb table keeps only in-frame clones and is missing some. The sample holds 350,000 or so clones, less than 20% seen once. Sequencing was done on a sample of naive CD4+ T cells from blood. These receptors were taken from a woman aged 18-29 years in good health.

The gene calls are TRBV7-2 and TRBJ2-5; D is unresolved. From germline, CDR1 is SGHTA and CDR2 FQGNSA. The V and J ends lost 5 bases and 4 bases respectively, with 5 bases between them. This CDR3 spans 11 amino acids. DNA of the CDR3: TGTGCCAGCAGCCCGTTAGAGACCCAGTACTTC. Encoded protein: CASSPLETQYF. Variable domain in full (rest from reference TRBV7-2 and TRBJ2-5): GAGVSQSPSNKVTEKGKDVELRCDPISGHTALYWYRQSLGQGLEFLIYFQGNSAPDKSGLPSDRFSAERTGGSVSTLTIQRTQQEDSAVYLCASSPLETQYFGPGTRLLVL.

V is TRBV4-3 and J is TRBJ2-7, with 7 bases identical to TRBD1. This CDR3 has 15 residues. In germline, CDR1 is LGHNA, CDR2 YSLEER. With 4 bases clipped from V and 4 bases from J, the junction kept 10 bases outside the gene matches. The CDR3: CASSLYRDSLYEQYF. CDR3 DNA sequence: TGCGCCAGCAGCCTATACCGGGACAGCCTTTACGAGCAGTACTTC.

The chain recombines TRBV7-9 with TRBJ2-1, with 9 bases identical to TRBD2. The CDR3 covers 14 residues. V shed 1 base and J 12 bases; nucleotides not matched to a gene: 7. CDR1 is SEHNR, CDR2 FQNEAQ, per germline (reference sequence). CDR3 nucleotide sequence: TGTGCCAGCAGCTTAGAGGCGGGGGGGATGTGGCAGTTCTTC. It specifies CASSLEAGGMWQFF.

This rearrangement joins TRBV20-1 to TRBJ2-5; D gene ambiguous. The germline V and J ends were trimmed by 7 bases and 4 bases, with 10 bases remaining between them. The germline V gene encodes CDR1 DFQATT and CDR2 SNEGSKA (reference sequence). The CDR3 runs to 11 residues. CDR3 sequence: CSGQDLETQYF. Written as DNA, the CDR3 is TGCAGTGGGCAAGATCTAGAGACCCAGTACTTC.

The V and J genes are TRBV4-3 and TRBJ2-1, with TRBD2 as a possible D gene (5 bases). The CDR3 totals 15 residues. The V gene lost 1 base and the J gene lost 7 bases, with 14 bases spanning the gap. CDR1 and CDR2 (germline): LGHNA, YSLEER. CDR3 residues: CASSQAGLPLNEQFF. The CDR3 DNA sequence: TGCGCCAGCAGCCAAGCAGGACTTCCTTTGAATGAGCAGTTCTTC.

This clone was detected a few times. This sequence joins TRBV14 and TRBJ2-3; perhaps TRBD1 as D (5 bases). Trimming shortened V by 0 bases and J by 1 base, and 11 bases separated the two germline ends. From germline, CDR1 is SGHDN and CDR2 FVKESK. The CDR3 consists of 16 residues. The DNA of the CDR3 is TGTGCCAGCAGCCAAGACAGGGATGGCCGCACAGATACGCAGTATTTT. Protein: CASSQDRDGRTDTQYF.

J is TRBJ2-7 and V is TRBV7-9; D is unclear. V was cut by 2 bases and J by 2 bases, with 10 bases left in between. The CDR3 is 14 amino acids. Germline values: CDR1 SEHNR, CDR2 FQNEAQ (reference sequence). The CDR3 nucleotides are TGTGCCAGCAGCTTAATGGAAACTACCTACGAGCAGTACTTC. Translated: CASSLMETTYEQYF.

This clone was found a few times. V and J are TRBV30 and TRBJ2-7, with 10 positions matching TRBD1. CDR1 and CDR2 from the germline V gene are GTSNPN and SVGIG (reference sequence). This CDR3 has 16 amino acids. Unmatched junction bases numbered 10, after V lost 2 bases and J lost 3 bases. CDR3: CAWSIRQGARGYEQYF. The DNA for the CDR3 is TGTGCCTGGAGTATCCGACAGGGGGCAAGGGGCTACGAGCAGTACTTC.

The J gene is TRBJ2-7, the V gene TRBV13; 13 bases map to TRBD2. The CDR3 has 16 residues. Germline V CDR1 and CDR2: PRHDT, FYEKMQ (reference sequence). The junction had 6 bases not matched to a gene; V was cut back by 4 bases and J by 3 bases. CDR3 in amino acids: CASSSEGLAGYYEQYF. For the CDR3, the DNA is TGTGCCAGCAGCTCCGAGGGACTAGCGGGATACTACGAGCAGTACTTC.

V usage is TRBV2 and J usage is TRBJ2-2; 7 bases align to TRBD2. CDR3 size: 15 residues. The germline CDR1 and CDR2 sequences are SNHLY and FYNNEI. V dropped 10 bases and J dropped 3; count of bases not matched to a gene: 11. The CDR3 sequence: CATLGAGRDTGELFF. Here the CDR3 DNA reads TGTGCCACCTTGGGCGCGGGGAGGGACACCGGGGAGCTGTTTTTT.

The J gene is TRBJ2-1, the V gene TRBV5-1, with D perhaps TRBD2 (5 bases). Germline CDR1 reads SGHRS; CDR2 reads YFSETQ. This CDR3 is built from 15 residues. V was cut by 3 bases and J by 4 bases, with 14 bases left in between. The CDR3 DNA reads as TGCGCCAGCAGCTATAGGTCTCGGGGTTACAATGAGCAGTTCTTC. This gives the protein CASSYRSRGYNEQFF.

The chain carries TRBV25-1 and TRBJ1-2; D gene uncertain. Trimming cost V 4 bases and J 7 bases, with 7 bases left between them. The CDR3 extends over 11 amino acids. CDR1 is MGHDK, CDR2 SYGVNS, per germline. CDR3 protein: CASSAGGGYTF. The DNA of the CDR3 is TGTGCCAGCAGTGCCGGTGGTGGCTACACCTTC.

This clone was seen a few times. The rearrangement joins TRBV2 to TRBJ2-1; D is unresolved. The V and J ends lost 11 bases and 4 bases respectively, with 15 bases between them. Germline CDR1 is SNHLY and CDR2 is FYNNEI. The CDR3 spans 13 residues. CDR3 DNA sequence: TGTGCCTCACATCTTGGCGGTTACAATGAGCAGTTCTTC. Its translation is CASHLGGYNEQFF.

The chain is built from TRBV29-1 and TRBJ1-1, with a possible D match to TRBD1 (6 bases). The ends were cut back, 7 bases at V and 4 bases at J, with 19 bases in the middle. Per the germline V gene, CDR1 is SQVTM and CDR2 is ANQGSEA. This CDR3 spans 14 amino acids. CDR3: CSGLQGQVGTEAFF. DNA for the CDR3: TGCAGCGGGTTACAGGGCCAGGTAGGCACTGAAGCTTTCTTT.

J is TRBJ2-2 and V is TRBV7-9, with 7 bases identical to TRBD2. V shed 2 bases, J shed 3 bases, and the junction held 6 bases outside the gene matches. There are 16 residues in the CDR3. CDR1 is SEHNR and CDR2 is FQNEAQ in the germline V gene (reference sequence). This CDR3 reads CASSLPLADYTGELFF. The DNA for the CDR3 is TGTGCCAGCAGCTTACCGCTAGCGGACTACACCGGGGAGCTGTTTTTT.

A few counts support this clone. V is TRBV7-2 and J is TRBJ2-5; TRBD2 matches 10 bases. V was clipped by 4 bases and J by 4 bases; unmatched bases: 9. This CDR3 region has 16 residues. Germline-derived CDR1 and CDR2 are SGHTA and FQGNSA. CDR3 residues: CASSSRLAGGIETQYF. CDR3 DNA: TGTGCCAGCAGCTCCCGACTAGCGGGTGGGATAGAGACCCAGTACTTC.

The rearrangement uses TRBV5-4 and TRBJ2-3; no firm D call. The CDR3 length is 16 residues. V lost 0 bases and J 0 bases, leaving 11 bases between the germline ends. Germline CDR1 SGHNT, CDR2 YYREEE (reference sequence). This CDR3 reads CASSLVLVPSTDTQYF. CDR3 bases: TGTGCCAGCAGCTTGGTGCTAGTACCTAGCACAGATACGCAGTATTTT.

The CDR3 loop is CASSQATSGRNEQFF. The CDR3 DNA sequence: TGCGCCAGCAGCCAAGCCACTAGCGGTAGGAATGAGCAGTTCTTC. The V and J genes are TRBV4-1 and TRBJ2-1, with 8 nucleotides matching TRBD2. Germline trimming cut 1 base from V and 7 bases from J; bases unmatched to any gene: 6. CDR3 size: 15 residues. Germline V CDR1 and CDR2: MGHRA, YSYEKL.

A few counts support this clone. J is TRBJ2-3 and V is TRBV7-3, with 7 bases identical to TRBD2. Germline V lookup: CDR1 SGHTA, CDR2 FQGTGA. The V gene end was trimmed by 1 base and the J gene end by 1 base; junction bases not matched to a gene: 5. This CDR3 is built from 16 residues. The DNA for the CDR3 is TGTGCCAGCAGCTTAAATGGGCTAGCGGGCACAGATACGCAGTATTTT. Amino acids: CASSLNGLAGTDTQYF.

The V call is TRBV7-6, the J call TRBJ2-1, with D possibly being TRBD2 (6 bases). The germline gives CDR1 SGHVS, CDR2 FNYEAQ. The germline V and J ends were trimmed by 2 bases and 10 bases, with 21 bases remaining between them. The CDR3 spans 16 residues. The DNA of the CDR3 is TGTGCCAGCAGCTTATCTGGGACTGCGGGCTTGAGGGAGCAGTTCTTC. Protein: CASSLSGTAGLREQFF.

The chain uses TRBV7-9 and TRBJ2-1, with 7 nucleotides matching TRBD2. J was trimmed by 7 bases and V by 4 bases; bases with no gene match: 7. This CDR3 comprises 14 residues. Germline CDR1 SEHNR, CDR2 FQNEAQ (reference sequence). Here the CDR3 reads CASSSGGGSNEQFF. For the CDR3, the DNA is TGTGCCAGCAGCTCGGGGGGAGGCTCGAATGAGCAGTTCTTC.

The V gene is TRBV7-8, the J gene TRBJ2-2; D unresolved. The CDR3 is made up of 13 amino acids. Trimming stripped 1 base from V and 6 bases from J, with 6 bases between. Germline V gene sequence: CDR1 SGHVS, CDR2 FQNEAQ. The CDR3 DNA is TGTGCCAGCAGCTTAGTCGAGGCCGGGGAGCTGTTTTTT. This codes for CASSLVEAGELFF. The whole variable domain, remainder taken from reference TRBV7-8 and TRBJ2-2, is GAGVSQSPRYKVAKRGQDVALRCDPISGHVSLFWYQQALGQGPEFLTYFQNEAQLDKSGLPSDRFFAERPEGSVSTLKIQRTQQEDSAVYLCASSLVEAGELFFGEGSRLTVL.